Sequencing of this TCR beta chain was carried out in a study of early stage breast cancer tumors. Study as a whole: Most of the 16 invasive tumors were ER+, PR+ and HER2-.

Points on this clone: Its antigen is still unknown.

Blood replicates held 0.5 ug DNA, tumor or normal breast approximately 1.5 ug, two each. Assay used: immunoSEQ multiplex PCR; TCRdb lists only in-frame clones, some missing. Of roughly 30,000 clones listed, 84% are singletons. The V end lost 0 bases, the J end lost 6 bases, and 13 bases lay between the germline ends. This CDR3 comprises 14 residues. Germline V gene data show CDR1 as SGHRS and CDR2 as YFSETQ. Overall study findings and caveats: Enriched TCRB sequences shared across patients were mostly commonly generated sequences. In about 90% of the 16 patients, blood comparison separated tumor from normal breast.

The sample consisted of blood. The chain combines TRBV5-1 with TRBJ2-7; D is unresolved. The sequence came from a person aged 50-59 years with breast cancer. In DNA, the CDR3 is TGCGCCAGCAGCTTGGCTTCGAAAGTCGCCGAGCAGTACTTC. Its translation: CASSLASKVAEQYF.